The 27 T cell receptor beta chains given below trace back to one sample, sequenced in a study of immune characterization of retroperitoneal liposarcoma. Each CDR3 protein is one row after TCRdb ran MiXCR on the PCR reads. The profile shows about 10,000 distinct CDR3 sequences, about 27% of them singletons. The specimen was tumor tissue. The receptors were gathered from a male donor with retroperitoneal liposarcoma.

This clonotype was detected only a few times. The chain recombines TRBV7-2 with TRBJ2-1; D is ambiguous. The end of the DNA is better explained by TRBJ2-7, so the J call may be wrong. This CDR3 contains 16 residues. CDR1 and CDR2 from the germline V gene are SGHTA and FQGNSA. CDR3 nucleotide sequence: TGTGCCAGCAGCTTAGCCAGCTCAAGCTCCTACAATGAGCAGTACTTC. This encodes CASSLASSSSYNEQYF.

This clonotype was counted a few times. CDR3 DNA: TGTGCCAGCAGCTTAGACGGCGGGAGTCTCAAGTACGAGCAGTACTTC. Its protein is CASSLDGGSLKYEQYF. V is TRBV7-2 and J is TRBJ2-1, with 7 nucleotides matching TRBD2. The J call is doubtful: the DNA matches TRBJ2-7 better. Germline assignment: CDR1 SGHTA and CDR2 FQGNSA. The CDR3 runs to 16 residues.

This clonotype has ten or more counts. This chain links TRBV6-1 with TRBJ2-2; 7 bases fit TRBD1. The CDR3 runs 17 residues. The germline CDR1 and CDR2 sequences are MNHNS and SASEGT. After removal of 6 bases from V and 0 bases from J, the junction contained 10 bases not matched to a gene. Here the CDR3 DNA reads TGTGCCAGCAGCTCGGACGCCGGGACAGCGAACACCGGGGAGCTGTTTTTT. This sequence encodes CASSSDAGTANTGELFF.

Many counts were recorded for this clonotype. The chain links TRBV12-3 or TRBV12-4 to TRBJ2-1; 10 nucleotides match TRBD2. V trimming: 6 bases; J trimming: 0 bases; junction bases outside the gene matches: 5. The CDR3 extends over 16 amino acids. CDR3 amino acids: CASSRTSGSSYNEQFF. The CDR3, as DNA: TGTGCCAGCAGCCGGACTAGCGGAAGCTCCTACAATGAGCAGTTCTTC.

This clonotype was observed many times. The rearrangement joins TRBV7-6 to TRBJ2-1; perhaps TRBD1 as D (6 bases). V was shortened by 3 bases and J by 7 bases, with 13 bases between the two germline ends. The CDR3 is made up of 14 amino acids. The germline CDR1 and CDR2 sequences are SGHVS and FNYEAQ. In DNA form, the CDR3 reads TGTGCCAGCAGCTTTTCACAGGGCAGTAATGAGCAGTTCTTC. It codes for CASSFSQGSNEQFF. The full variable domain, its missing parts supplied by reference TRBV7-6 and TRBJ2-1, is GAGVSQSPRYKVTKRGQDVALRCDPISGHVSLYWYRQALGQGPEFLTYFNYEAQQDKSGLPNDRFSAERPEGSISTLTIQRTEQRDSAMYRCASSFSQGSNEQFFGPGTRLTVL.

This chain connects TRBV11-1 to TRBJ2-3, with D perhaps TRBD1 (5 bases). Trimming pared 3 bases from V and 5 bases from J, leaving 12 bases between. Germline CDR1 is SGHAT and CDR2 is FQDESV (reference sequence). This CDR3 has 14 residues. The CDR3 bases are TGTGCCAGCAGCTTGACAGACACCTTAGATACGCAGTATTTT. Encoded protein: CASSLTDTLDTQYF.

This clonotype is medium-sized by share. V usage is TRBV6-1 and J usage is TRBJ2-3; the match to TRBD2 covers 15 bases. J lost 5 bases, V lost 5 bases, and 5 bases had no gene match. Per the germline V gene, CDR1 is MNHNS and CDR2 is SASEGT. This CDR3 has 16 residues. CDR3 sequence (DNA): TGTGCCAGCAGTCGCGGGACTAGCGGGGGGTTAGATACGCAGTATTTT. Protein product: CASSRGTSGGLDTQYF.

The chain is built from TRBV11-1 and TRBJ2-1; D may be TRBD1 (6 bases). Germline V gene lookup returns CDR1 SGHAT and CDR2 FQDESV (reference sequence). Trimming left V 2 bases short and J 9 bases short, with 14 bases between. This CDR3 has 14 amino acids. CDR3 amino acids: CASSLFWGRGEQFF. Written as DNA, the CDR3 is TGTGCCAGCAGCTTATTTTGGGGGCGAGGTGAGCAGTTCTTC. The full variable domain, in which reference TRBV11-1 and TRBJ2-1 provide the parts outside the CDR3, is EAEVAQSPRYKITEKSQAVAFWCDPISGHATLYWYRQILGQGPELLVQFQDESVVDDSQLPKDRFSAERLKGVDSTLKIQPAELGDSAMYLCASSLFWGRGEQFFGPGTRLTVL.

This clonotype has a count of ten or more. The chain carries TRBV11-3 and TRBJ2-7, with a tentative D call TRBD2 (5 bases). This CDR3 region has 14 residues. Germline CDR1 reads SGHNT; CDR2 reads YENEEA. The V gene lost 1 base and the J gene lost 0 bases, with 7 bases spanning the gap. As DNA, the CDR3 is TGTGCCAGCAGCTTAGGAGGGAGCTCCTACGAGCAGTACTTC. Translating gives CASSLGGSSYEQYF.

The CDR3, as DNA: TGTGCCAGCAGTGAAACGCAGGGACACTACAATGAGCAGTACTTC. Its protein is CASSETQGHYNEQYF. This chain uses TRBV6-1 with TRBJ2-1, with D possibly matching TRBD1 (6 bases). The DNA end is more similar to TRBJ2-7, so the J call may be wrong. The CDR3 spans 15 residues. Germline V lookup: CDR1 MNHNS, CDR2 SASEGT.

This clonotype ranks as medium-sized (0.01 to 0.1%). The chain joins TRBV6-1 to TRBJ2-1, with TRBD1 identical over 8 bases. The CDR3 length is 14 residues. CDR1 and CDR2 from the germline V gene are MNHNS and SASEGT. V lost 6 bases, J lost 13 bases, and 14 bases stayed unmatched. The CDR3 loop reads CASRRTGIVETQFF. The CDR3 DNA reads as TGTGCCAGCAGAAGGACAGGGATTGTGGAGACCCAGTTCTTC.

By frequency in the sample, this clonotype is medium-sized. This chain uses TRBV6-1 with TRBJ1-5; TRBD1 is a possible D gene (6 bases). Trimming took off 5 bases at V and 4 bases at J, with 9 bases between the two ends. In germline, CDR1 is MNHNS, CDR2 SASEGT. The CDR3 length is 13 residues. CDR3 coding DNA: TGTGCCAGCAGTCGAACAGGGAATCAGCCCCAGCATTTT. Protein sequence: CASSRTGNQPQHF.

This clonotype was seen a few times. The rearrangement links TRBV6-1 to TRBJ2-1, with 14 positions matching TRBD2. The germline gives CDR1 MNHNS, CDR2 SASEGT. After removal of 7 bases from V and 8 bases from J, the junction contained 7 bases not matched to a gene. This CDR3 has 15 amino acids. CDR3 protein: CASTPGTSGRHEQFF. The CDR3 bases are TGTGCCAGCACCCCCGGGACTAGCGGGAGACATGAGCAGTTCTTC.

V usage is TRBV27 and J usage is TRBJ2-1; perhaps TRBD1 as D (6 bases). CDR1 and CDR2 (germline): MNHEY, SMNVEV (reference sequence). V lost 4 bases and J 7 bases, leaving 17 bases between the germline ends. The CDR3 runs 15 residues. The CDR3 region is CASSSDRSLPNEQFF. DNA for the CDR3: TGTGCCAGCAGTTCCGACAGGAGCCTACCTAATGAGCAGTTCTTC.

The genes are TRBV6-1 and TRBJ1-1; D is ambiguous. V lost 6 bases and J 0 bases, leaving 5 bases between the germline ends. This CDR3 has 12 residues. Germline V CDR1 and CDR2: MNHNS, SASEGT. The CDR3 reads CASRKMNTEAFF. Here the CDR3 DNA reads TGTGCCAGCAGGAAGATGAACACTGAAGCTTTCTTT.

This sequence joins TRBV7-2 and TRBJ1-5, with D hard to call. The CDR3 runs 15 residues. V was shortened by 0 bases and J by 1 base, with 7 bases between the two germline ends. The germline gives CDR1 SGHTA, CDR2 FQGNSA. In DNA form, the CDR3 reads TGTGCCAGCAGCTTAGCTCCGGGGAGCAATCAGCCCCAGCATTTT. Its protein is CASSLAPGSNQPQHF.

The chain carries TRBV27 and TRBJ2-1, with TRBD2 matching 12 bases. Germline-derived CDR1 and CDR2 are MNHEY and SMNVEV (reference sequence). Trimming took 4 bases from V and 10 from J; bases not matched to a gene: 5. This CDR3 is built from 14 residues. The CDR3 DNA reads as TGTGCCAGCAGTTGGCTAGCGGGAGGGGGCGAGCAGTTCTTC. This gives the protein CASSWLAGGGEQFF.

Ten or more counts support this clonotype. The V and J genes are TRBV7-6 and TRBJ2-7, with 7 bases aligning to TRBD2. CDR3 length equals 16 residues. CDR1 and CDR2 from the germline V gene are SGHVS and FNYEAQ. V lost 1 base, J lost 3 bases, and 9 bases stayed unmatched. In nucleotides, the CDR3 is TGTGCCAGCAGCTTAGGATTTGGGCGGGAGATCTACGAGCAGTACTTC. It specifies CASSLGFGREIYEQYF. Based on the CDR3 plus reference TRBV7-6 and TRBJ2-7, the full variable domain is GAGVSQSPRYKVTKRGQDVALRCDPISGHVSLYWYRQALGQGPEFLTYFNYEAQQDKSGLPNDRFSAERPEGSISTLTIQRTEQRDSAMYRCASSLGFGREIYEQYFGPGTRLTVT.

The gene calls are TRBV27 and TRBJ1-1; no firm D call. V was shortened by 2 bases and J by 4 bases, with 14 bases between the two germline ends. Germline lookup yields CDR1 MNHEY and CDR2 SMNVEV (reference sequence). The CDR3 contains 15 residues. CDR3: CASSLGSPDSTEAFF. The CDR3, as DNA: TGTGCCAGCAGTTTAGGAAGCCCGGACTCCACTGAAGCTTTCTTT.

This clonotype turned up a few times. The chain links TRBV6-1 to TRBJ1-6; 9 bases match TRBD1. The CDR3 totals 16 residues. Germline V gene data show CDR1 as MNHNS and CDR2 as SASEGT. Losses at the gene ends were 6 bases for V and 4 bases for J; bases not matched to a gene: 7. This CDR3 is CASSYTGGPYNSPLHF. The CDR3 coding sequence is TGTGCCAGCAGCTATACAGGGGGCCCTTATAATTCACCCCTCCACTTT.

This clonotype was seen only a few times. The J gene is TRBJ2-5, the V gene TRBV7-2; D gene uncertain. V was trimmed by 0 bases and J by 5 bases, leaving 7 bases between them. This CDR3 is 13 amino acids long. Germline V gene lookup returns CDR1 SGHTA and CDR2 FQGNSA. The CDR3 region is CASSLAAMETQYF. In nucleotides, the CDR3 is TGTGCCAGCAGCTTAGCGGCTATGGAGACCCAGTACTTC.

This clonotype was seen ten or more times. The V gene is TRBV7-9, the J gene TRBJ2-1; D is unclear. The CDR3 is made up of 14 amino acids. The germline V gene encodes CDR1 SEHNR and CDR2 FQNEAQ (reference sequence). V lost 0 bases to trimming and J lost 10 bases, with 13 bases between them. The CDR3 reads CASSLASGLDEQFF. The CDR3 nucleotides are TGTGCCAGCAGCTTAGCGTCCGGGTTGGACGAGCAGTTCTTC.

The rearrangement uses TRBV7-6 and TRBJ2-1, with D hard to call. Germline CDR1 is SGHVS and CDR2 is FNYEAQ. The CDR3 is 12 residues long. Trimming took off 5 bases at V and 8 bases at J, with 10 bases between the two ends. CDR3: CASSTPDDEQFF. The CDR3 region has the DNA TGTGCCAGCAGCACCCCCGACGATGAGCAGTTCTTC.

V gene TRBV7-9 combines with J gene TRBJ1-1; the D gene is possibly TRBD1 (6 bases). Looked up from germline, CDR1 is SEHNR and CDR2 is FQNEAQ (reference sequence). The CDR3 sequence is 15 residues long. V lost 5 bases and J lost 0, with 13 bases in between. The CDR3: CASSEGHLMNTEAFF. The CDR3 DNA reads TGTGCCAGCAGCGAGGGACACCTCATGAACACTGAAGCTTTCTTT.

By proportion, this clonotype is medium-sized. The chain carries TRBV27 and TRBJ2-1; 7 bases fit TRBD2. Near its end, the DNA agrees better with TRBJ2-7, so the J call may be wrong. This CDR3 is 14 amino acids long. Looked up from germline, CDR1 is MNHEY and CDR2 is SMNVEV (reference sequence). In DNA form, the CDR3 reads TGTGCCAGCCTTGAAAAGGCGGGGGCCTACGAGCAGTACTTC. It translates to CASLEKAGAYEQYF.

This clonotype was detected only a few times. The chain is built from TRBV7-2 and TRBJ2-1; TRBD1 agrees at 7 bases. Trimming took 6 bases from V and 9 from J; bases not matched to a gene: 20. The CDR3 loop spans 17 amino acids. The V gene's germline CDR1 is SGHTA and CDR2 FQGNSA. CDR3 residues: CASSSGMTGRSLAEQFF. The CDR3 coding sequence is TGTGCCAGCAGTTCCGGAATGACAGGGCGTTCCTTGGCTGAGCAGTTCTTC.

This chain uses TRBV10-3 with TRBJ2-1; 11 nucleotides match TRBD2. The ends lost 5 bases at V and 13 bases at J; junction bases unmatched: 10. This CDR3 is 14 amino acids long. Germline V gives CDR1 ENHRY, CDR2 SYGVKD. Here the CDR3 DNA reads TGTGCCATCAGTCTTAGCGGGGGGGATGAGACCCAGTTCTTC. Translated, it gives CAISLSGGDETQFF.